The clone carrying this TCR beta chain was seen only a few times. Extraction and reverse transcription of RNA yielded cDNA as the sequencing template. The assay was immunoSEQ multiplex PCR, and TCRdb's table has in-frame clones only and misses some. The table includes about 97,000 clones, 35% to 45% detected once. This entry comes from a study of CD8+ T cells in alopecia areata. Trimming removed 7 bases from V and 0 bases from J, with 4 bases in between. Germline CDR1 reads LNHDA; CDR2 reads SQIVND (reference sequence). The CDR3 runs to 13 residues. Sequencing used CD4+ T cells sorted from blood. The V and J genes are TRBV19 and TRBJ2-6; D is undetermined. The sequence came from a human donor with alopecia areata. This CDR3 reads CASTPSGANVLTF. The CDR3 DNA reads TGTGCCAGTACACCCTCTGGGGCCAACGTCCTGACTTTC.